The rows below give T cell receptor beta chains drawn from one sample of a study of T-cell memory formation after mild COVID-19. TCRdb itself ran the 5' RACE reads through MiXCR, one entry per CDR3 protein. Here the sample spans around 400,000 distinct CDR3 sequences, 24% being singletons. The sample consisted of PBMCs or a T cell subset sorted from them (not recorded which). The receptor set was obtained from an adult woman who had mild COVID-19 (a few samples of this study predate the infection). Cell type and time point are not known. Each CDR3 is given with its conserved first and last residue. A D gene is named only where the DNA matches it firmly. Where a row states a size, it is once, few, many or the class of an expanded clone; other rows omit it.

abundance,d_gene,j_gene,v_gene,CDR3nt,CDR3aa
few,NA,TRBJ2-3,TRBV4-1,TGCGCCAGCAGCCAAGATAAGGGGGGCTCAGATACGCAGTATTTT,CASSQDKGGSDTQYF
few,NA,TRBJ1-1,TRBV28,TGTGCCAGCAGTGATAACAGGGTTGAAGCTTTCTTT,CASSDNRVEAFF
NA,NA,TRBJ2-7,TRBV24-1,TGTGCCACCAGTTCCGGGGCCTCCTACGAGCAGTACTTC,CATSSGASYEQYF
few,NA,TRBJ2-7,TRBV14,TGTGCCAGCAGCCAAGCTGGACCAGCTTACTACGAGCAGTACTTC,CASSQAGPAYYEQYF
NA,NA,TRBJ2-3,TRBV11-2,TGTGCCAGCAGCCCAGTCAGAGCAGATACGCAGTATTTT,CASSPVRADTQYF
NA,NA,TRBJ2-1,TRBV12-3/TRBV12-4,TGTGCCAGCAGTTTAGGAGGGACAAAGCAGTTCTTC,CASSLGGTKQFF
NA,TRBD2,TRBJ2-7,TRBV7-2,TGTGCCAGCAGCTTAGCGTCCCTAGCGGGGACCTACGAGCAGTACTTC,CASSLASLAGTYEQYF
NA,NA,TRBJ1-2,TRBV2,TGTGCCAGCAAGGGGGACACCCATAACTATGGCTACACCTTC,CASKGDTHNYGYTF
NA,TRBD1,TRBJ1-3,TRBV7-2,TGTGCCAGCAGTTGGACAGGAAACTCTGGAAACACCATATATTTT,CASSWTGNSGNTIYF
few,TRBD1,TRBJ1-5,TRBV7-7,TGTGCCAGCAGCTCGTCCGGGACAGGGATTCAGCCCCAGCATTTT,CASSSSGTGIQPQHF
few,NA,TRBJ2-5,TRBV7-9,TGTGCCAGCAGCTCGGATATCGGGCGGGAGACCCAGTACTTC,CASSSDIGRETQYF
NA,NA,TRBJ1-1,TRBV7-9,TGTGCCAGCAGCTTAGTGGGGGGCTCTGAAGCTTTCTTT,CASSLVGGSEAFF
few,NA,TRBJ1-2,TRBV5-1,TGCGCCAGCAGCTTGGGAGTCCTAGGCTATGGCTACACCTTC,CASSLGVLGYGYTF
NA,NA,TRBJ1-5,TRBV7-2,TGTGCCAGCAGCTTATTAGGCCCAAATCAGCCCCAGCGTTTT,CASSLLGPNQPQRF
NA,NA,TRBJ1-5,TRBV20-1,TGCAGTGCCCCCCTGTCCCCGGGGCAGCCCCAGCATTTT,CSAPLSPGQPQHF
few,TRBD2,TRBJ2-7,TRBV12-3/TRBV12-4,TGTGCCAGCGCTGTAGCGGGAGGATCCTACGAGCAGTACTTC,CASAVAGGSYEQYF
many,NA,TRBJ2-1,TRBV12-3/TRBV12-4,TGTGCCAGCAGTTTATGGGGGAATGAGCAGTTCTTC,CASSLWGNEQFF
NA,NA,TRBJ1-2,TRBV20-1,TGCAGTGCCAACACCAAGCAAAGAGTCTATGGCTACACCTTC,CSANTKQRVYGYTF
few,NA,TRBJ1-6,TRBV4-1,TGCGCCAGCAGCCAAGTTCTTAATTCACCCCTCCACTTT,CASSQVLNSPLHF
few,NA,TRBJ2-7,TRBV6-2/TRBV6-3,TGTGCCAGCAGTTACGAGGGTGGCGGGTACGAGCAGTACTTC,CASSYEGGGYEQYF
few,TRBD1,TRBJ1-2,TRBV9,TGTGCCAGCAGCGTTACTGCCGGGACAGCCGGAAATTCTCTCTATGGCTACACCTTC,CASSVTAGTAGNSLYGYTF
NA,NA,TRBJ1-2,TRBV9,TGTGCCAGCAGCGTAGAGGGCTATGGCTACACCTTC,CASSVEGYGYTF
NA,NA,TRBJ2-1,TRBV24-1,TGTGCCACCAGTGATTTACAGGGTAATTTTATTCAGGAGCAGTTCTTC,CATSDLQGNFIQEQFF
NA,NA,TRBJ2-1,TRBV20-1,TGCAGTGCCCGTAACAATGAGCAGTTCTTC,CSARNNEQFF
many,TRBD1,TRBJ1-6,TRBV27,TGTGCCAGCAGCAACCACAGGGGGTATTTAGGTTCACCCCTCCACTTT,CASSNHRGYLGSPLHF
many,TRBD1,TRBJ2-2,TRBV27,TGTGCCAGCAGTTGGACAGGGGGTTCCGTTCTCACCGGGGAGCTGTTTTTT,CASSWTGGSVLTGELFF
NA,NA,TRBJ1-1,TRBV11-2,TGTGCCAGCAGCTTAATAGGGTCTGCTTTCTTT,CASSLIGSAFF
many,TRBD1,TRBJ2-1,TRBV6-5,TGTGCCAGCACAAAGGGACAGGGCAAGCTAAATGAGCAGTTCTTC,CASTKGQGKLNEQFF
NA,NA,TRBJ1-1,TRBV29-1,TGCAGCGTTGAATTAGACTCTGAAGCTTTCTTT,CSVELDSEAFF
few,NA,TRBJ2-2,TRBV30,TGTGCCTGGAGTGTCGGGGGATCCGACACCGGGGAGCTGTTTTTT,CAWSVGGSDTGELFF
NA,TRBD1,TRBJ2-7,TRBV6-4,TGTGCCAGCGTGGCCCCGACAGGGGAGATGCAGTACTTC,CASVAPTGEMQYF